Here is one T cell receptor (beta chain) with its context. Its target is unknown. Primers: 60 Vbeta forward and 13 Jbeta reverse. Produced via immunoSEQ multiplex PCR; TCRdb's table is partial and in-frame only. The repertoire table contains roughly 75,000 clones. The data originate from a study of cytomegalovirus exposure and HLA in healthy donors. Whole-study findings and limits: When analyzed later, a missense DCLRE1C variant was found to be linked to TCR beta V- and J-gene trimming. In a later analysis, HLA-associated beta chains showed higher expansion and lower generation probabilities than comparable chains. In an earlier analysis, productive rearrangement rates for most beta V segments clustered near 90% or 30%.

Deletions cut 5 bases from V and 3 bases from J, with 8 bases between. This CDR3 region has 13 residues. Germline values: CDR1 MRHNA, CDR2 SNTAGT. Sequencing was performed on PBMCs. This TCR was recovered from a middle-aged man in good health and CMV-seronegative. The chain joins TRBV6-4 to TRBJ1-5; D is ambiguous. The CDR3 sequence: CASSLTLNQPQHF. In DNA, the CDR3 is TGTGCCAGCAGTCTGACACTCAATCAGCCCCAGCATTTT.